The entry that follows covers one T cell receptor beta chain sequence. Its antigen remains unidentified. Germline V CDR1 and CDR2: LNHDA, SQIVND (reference sequence). The CDR3 length is 15 residues. Germline trimming cut 3 bases from V and 2 bases from J; bases unmatched to any gene: 7. The data belong to a study of cytomegalovirus exposure and HLA in healthy donors. Study results and limitations: An apparent linkage of common viral pathogens to several of the most significant clusters emerged in a later analysis. Cytomegalovirus status was reportedly diagnosed by the classifier with high sensitivity and specificity.

Vbeta (60) and Jbeta (13) primers were used in the PCR. Assay: immunoSEQ multiplex PCR; the TCRdb copy retains only in-frame clones and omits some. The table records 80,000 to 100,000 clones, just under 80% of them present only once. V and J are TRBV19 and TRBJ2-7; 7 nucleotides align to TRBD2. What was sequenced was PBMCs. The source is a man aged 30 to 39 in good health and CMV-seronegative. As DNA, the CDR3 is TGTGCCAGTAGTATTATAGCGGGTTACCCCTACGAGCAGTACTTC. It translates to CASSIIAGYPYEQYF.